This T cell receptor beta chain was captured in a study of cytomegalovirus exposure and HLA in healthy donors. There are a few counts of this clone. Its target is not known. The PCR ran on 60 Vbeta and 13 Jbeta primers. Source study methods: A later analysis tallied 65 million to 85 million unique TCR beta chains, around 10 million of them shared. TCRdb's copy holds only in-frame clones and misses some; the assay was immunoSEQ multiplex PCR. The DNA was the basis for D and trimming; V, J and clone size are from that table. The repertoire consists of approximately 160,000 clones, with approximately 81% occurring once and the leading ten covering about 0.77%. J was trimmed by 2 bases and V by 4 bases; bases with no gene match: 2. This CDR3 comprises 14 residues. Germline V gene lookup returns CDR1 SGHVS and CDR2 FNYEAQ. Findings of the study overall: Excluded were some V segments that proved indistinguishable, including TRBV6-2 and TRBV6-3.

The rearrangement uses TRBV7-6 and TRBJ2-7, with 10 bases identical to TRBD1. Input material: PBMCs. This receptor was identified in a young woman in good health and CMV-seronegative. CDR3 residues: CASSSGTGAYEQYF. Written as DNA, the CDR3 is TGTGCCAGCAGCTCCGGGACAGGGGCCTACGAGCAGTACTTC.